The source of this T cell receptor (beta chain) is a study of OX40 agonist ivuxolimab in advanced cancers. Overall study: Ivuxolimab, an agonistic anti-OX40 (CD134) antibody, was given to patients. Three dose-escalation patients had partial responses: one with hepatocellular carcinoma and two with cutaneous melanoma. Whole-study findings and limits: Among the lowest levels of clonal expansion were found in partial responders at 0.1-3.0 mg/kg.

This clone has just a few counts. Its antigen is unidentified. This CDR3 is built from 16 residues. V lost 4 bases to trimming and J lost 1 base, with 17 bases between them. Germline loops: CDR1 SGHTA, CDR2 FQGTGA. This table comes from immunoSEQ multiplex PCR, and its TCRdb copy is limited to in-frame clones, with some not included. The table includes roughly 50,000 clones, approximately 88% detected once. Sequenced here: CD4+ or CD8+ T cells sorted from blood, sampled in a trial of the OX40 agonist ivuxolimab. The sequence came from an adult with an advanced solid tumor such as melanoma, head and neck, liver or kidney cancer. This sequence joins TRBV7-3 and TRBJ2-7, with D perhaps matching TRBD2 (6 bases). This chain's CDR3 is CASSSEGRVGSYEQYF. CDR3 DNA: TGTGCCAGCAGCTCGGAGGGACGGGTCGGGTCCTACGAGCAGTACTTC.